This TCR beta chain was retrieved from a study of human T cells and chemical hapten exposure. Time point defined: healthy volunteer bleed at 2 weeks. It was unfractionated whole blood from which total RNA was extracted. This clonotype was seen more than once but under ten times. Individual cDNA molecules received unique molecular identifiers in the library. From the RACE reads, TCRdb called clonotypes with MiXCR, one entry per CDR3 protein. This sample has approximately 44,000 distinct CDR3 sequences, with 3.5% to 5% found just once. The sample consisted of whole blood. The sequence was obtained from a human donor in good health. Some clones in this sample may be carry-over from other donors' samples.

CDR3 sequence: CASSSGDSSYEQYF. In DNA, the CDR3 is TGTGCCAGCAGCTCCGGGGACAGCTCCTACGAGCAGTACTTC. This chain uses TRBV5-4 with TRBJ2-7, with 7 nucleotides matching TRBD1. After removal of 3 bases from V and 0 bases from J, the junction contained 3 bases not matched to a gene. The length of the CDR3 is 14 residues. From germline, CDR1 is SGHNT and CDR2 YYREEE (reference sequence).